These 32 T cell receptor beta chains share one sample of origin, sequenced in a study of beta chain features in type 1 diabetes. Sequenced material consisted of expressed TCRB transcripts (all of the isolated RNA was reverse transcribed). Here immunoSEQ multiplex PCR was the method, and the copy in TCRdb shows in-frame clones only, minus some. The table records around 500,000 clones, roughly an eighth of them present only once. The sample taken for sequencing was naive CD4+ T cells from blood. The receptors were gathered from a woman aged 18-35 years in good health.

This clone appeared once. The chain carries TRBV7-9 and TRBJ1-6; weak D call: TRBD1 (5 bases). Germline CDR1 reads SEHNR; CDR2 reads FQNEAQ (reference sequence). The CDR3 totals 16 residues. Trimming cost V 6 bases and J 7 bases, with 19 bases left between them. The CDR3 coding sequence is TGTGCCAGCAGATCAGACCTGGGACGACAAAATTCACCCCTCCACTTT. It is translated as CASRSDLGRQNSPLHF.

This clone was found a few times. This chain joins TRBV4-1 and TRBJ1-2; no firm D call. Germline lookup yields CDR1 MGHRA and CDR2 YSYEKL. There are 14 residues in the CDR3. V was trimmed by 2 bases and J by 8 bases, leaving 15 bases between them. CDR3 DNA sequence: TGCGCCAGCAGCCAAAAAGTAAGGGCGGACGGCTACACCTTC. Amino acid sequence: CASSQKVRADGYTF.

This clone has only a few counts. The chain recombines TRBV13 with TRBJ2-3; no clear D gene. Germline V gene data show CDR1 as PRHDT and CDR2 as FYEKMQ (reference sequence). The CDR3 is made up of 14 amino acids. V was trimmed by 3 bases and J by 2 bases, leaving 9 bases between them. CDR3 bases: TGTGCCAGCAGCTTGCAGGATATCACAGATACGCAGTATTTT. This translates into CASSLQDITDTQYF.

This clone was seen a handful of times. The same CDR3 is also encoded by other DNA sequences in this sample. The CDR3 here is CASSVAGNTEAFF. The CDR3 DNA is TGTGCCAGCAGCGTAGCCGGAAACACTGAAGCTTTCTTT. This chain uses TRBV9 with TRBJ1-1; D is unclear. The V gene's germline CDR1 is SGDLS and CDR2 YYNGEE. The CDR3 extends over 13 amino acids. V lost 0 bases and J lost 2, with 5 bases in between.

This clone was counted between two and nine times. The rearrangement joins TRBV4-3 to TRBJ2-7, with D hard to call. The CDR3 runs 14 residues. CDR1 and CDR2 (germline): LGHNA, YSLEER. The V end lost 0 bases, the J end lost 3 bases, and 9 bases lay between the germline ends. Here the CDR3 reads CASSQDHRCYEQYV. The CDR3 DNA sequence: TGCGCCAGCAGCCAAGATCACAGATGCTACGAGCAGTACGTC.

This chain links TRBV15 with TRBJ2-1; D unclear. Germline V gives CDR1 LNHNV, CDR2 YYDKDF (reference sequence). The length of the CDR3 is 12 residues. V lost 1 base to trimming and J lost 8 bases, with 6 bases between them. CDR3 residues: CATSRAWDEQFF. CDR3 in DNA: TGTGCCACCAGCAGAGCCTGGGATGAGCAGTTCTTC.

This sequence joins TRBV4-2 and TRBJ1-1; D uncertain. CDR1 is LGHNA, CDR2 YNFKEQ, per germline. The V gene lost 7 bases and the J gene lost 1 base, with 16 bases spanning the gap. This CDR3 spans 15 amino acids. CDR3 in DNA: TGTGCCAGCAAGGGAACAGACATAGGGAACACTGAAGCTTTCTTT. It is translated as CASKGTDIGNTEAFF.

This clone has more than one count but fewer than ten. The CDR3 protein is CSVERLAKNIQYF. The CDR3 DNA reads as TGCAGCGTTGAGAGACTAGCCAAAAACATTCAGTACTTC. The gene calls are TRBV29-1 and TRBJ2-4; D gene unclear. The CDR3 loop spans 13 amino acids. In germline, CDR1 is SQVTM, CDR2 ANQGSEA. Trimming took off 3 bases at V and 0 bases at J, with 6 bases between the two ends.

V gene TRBV18 combines with J gene TRBJ2-7; D gene unclear. Germline V gives CDR1 KGHSH, CDR2 LQKENI. The CDR3 loop spans 13 amino acids. The ends were cut back, 3 bases at V and 3 bases at J, with 9 bases in the middle. The CDR3 DNA sequence: TGTGCCAGCTCACCGGGCCAGATCTACGAGCAGTACGTC. Protein sequence: CASSPGQIYEQYV.

This clone showed up just a few times. The rearrangement uses TRBV25-1 and TRBJ1-3; D unclear. V lost 2 bases and J lost 4, with 15 bases in between. The CDR3 length is 16 residues. Looked up from germline, CDR1 is MGHDK and CDR2 is SYGVNS. The CDR3 protein is CASSETINLSGNTIYF. The CDR3 DNA is TGTGCCAGCAGTGAAACGATTAACCTCTCAGGAAACACCATATATTTT.

This clone turned up a few times. The chain joins TRBV11-3 to TRBJ2-5, with 13 nucleotides matching TRBD2. The CDR3 runs to 15 residues. Germline V gives CDR1 SGHNT, CDR2 YENEEA. With 5 bases clipped from V and 5 bases from J, the junction kept 5 bases outside the gene matches. The CDR3 DNA follows: TGTGCCAGCAGCCTGGGACTAGCGGGATTGGAGACCCAGTACTTC. It translates to CASSLGLAGLETQYF.

This clone was counted only a few times. V is TRBV19 and J is TRBJ2-5; D is possibly TRBD1 or TRBD2 (5 bases each). This CDR3 is built from 15 residues. Germline V gene data show CDR1 as LNHDA and CDR2 as SQIVND (reference sequence). V gave up 0 bases and J gave up 6 bases, with 14 bases separating them. CDR3 DNA: TGTGCCAGTAGTATAGACGGGGCCCGTCATAAGACCCAGTACTTC. It yields the protein CASSIDGARHKTQYF.

In the case of this clone: Other DNA sequences from this sample encode an identical CDR3 as well. The chain has TRBV7-2 and TRBJ2-7, with unresolved D. Germline-derived CDR1 and CDR2 are SGHTA and FQGNSA. Trimming stripped 5 bases from V and 4 bases from J, with 6 bases between. This CDR3 has 11 residues. The CDR3 coding sequence is TGTGCCAGCAGCCACACGTACGAGCAGTACTTC. This codes for CASSHTYEQYF. The full variable domain, rest sourced from reference TRBV7-2 and TRBJ2-7, is GAGVSQSPSNKVTEKGKDVELRCDPISGHTALYWYRQSLGQGLEFLIYFQGNSAPDKSGLPSDRFSAERTGGSVSTLTIQRTQQEDSAVYLCASSHTYEQYFGPGTRLTVT.

The chain combines TRBV2 with TRBJ1-4; perhaps TRBD1 as D (6 bases). The V gene's germline CDR1 is SNHLY and CDR2 FYNNEI. V was cut by 4 bases and J by 7 bases, with 10 bases left in between. The CDR3 is 13 residues long. CDR3 residues: CASSVQGGEKLFF. The CDR3 coding sequence is TGTGCCAGCAGTGTACAGGGCGGTGAAAAACTGTTTTTT.

A few counts support this clone. The chain has TRBV6-6 and TRBJ1-1; 7 nucleotides match TRBD1. The CDR3 is 14 residues long. Germline assignment: CDR1 MNHNY and CDR2 SVGAGI (reference sequence). The V segment lost 7 bases and the J segment 3 bases; nucleotides outside the gene matches: 8. The CDR3 DNA reads TGTGCCAGCACCCCGACAGGGTGGTACACTGAAGCTTTCTTT. Its translation is CASTPTGWYTEAFF.

The chain has TRBV5-1 and TRBJ2-6, with D unresolved. The CDR3 consists of 16 residues. Looked up from germline, CDR1 is SGHRS and CDR2 is YFSETQ. Deletions cut 0 bases from V and 1 base from J, with 8 bases between. This CDR3 reads CASSLGQLSGANVLTF. The CDR3, as DNA: TGCGCCAGCAGCTTGGGACAATTATCTGGGGCCAACGTCCTGACTTTC.

This clone was seen a few times. The chain joins TRBV15 to TRBJ1-2; D is unclear. CDR1 LNHNV and CDR2 YYDKDF come from the germline V gene (reference sequence). There are 14 residues in the CDR3. With 2 bases removed from V and 8 bases from J, the gap between germline ends came to 15 bases. CDR3 residues: CATSRIRAVLGYTF. The CDR3 nucleotides read TGTGCCACCAGCAGAATTCGGGCAGTTCTCGGCTACACCTTC.

This clone was seen more than once but under ten times. DNA for the CDR3: TGTGCCAGCAGCTGGGGGGACAGGGACCAAGAGACCCAGTACTTC. Its translation is CASSWGDRDQETQYF. The chain has TRBV7-9 and TRBJ2-5; 9 bases agree with TRBD1. V shed 4 bases, J shed 0 bases, and the junction held 3 bases outside the gene matches. Germline CDR1 SEHNR, CDR2 FQNEAQ (reference sequence). The CDR3 runs 15 residues.

This clone was found a few times. V usage is TRBV9 and J usage is TRBJ1-1; 7 nucleotides agree with TRBD1. This CDR3 has 15 amino acids. V trimming: 0 bases; J trimming: 4 bases; junction bases outside the gene matches: 6. CDR1 is SGDLS and CDR2 is YYNGEE in the germline V gene. The CDR3 region is CASSVVVTGPTEAFF. CDR3 in DNA: TGTGCCAGCAGCGTAGTCGTGACAGGGCCCACTGAAGCTTTCTTT. Using reference TRBV9 and TRBJ1-1 for the parts outside the CDR3, the full variable domain is DSGVTQTPKHLITATGQRVTLRCSPRSGDLSVYWYQQSLDQGLQFLIQYYNGEERAKGNILERFSAQQFPDLHSELNLSSLELGDSALYFCASSVVVTGPTEAFFGQGTRLTVV.

The CDR3 region is CASSPRTQGEKLFF. CDR3 in DNA: TGTGCCAGCAGTCCTCGGACACAAGGGGAAAAACTGTTTTTT. This chain links TRBV27 with TRBJ1-4; a weak D match, TRBD1 (5 bases). The V end was cut by 5 bases, the J end by 8 bases, with 15 bases between. The CDR3 has 14 amino acids. CDR1 and CDR2 (germline): MNHEY, SMNVEV (reference sequence).

In its sample, this clone was seen a few times. The chain employs TRBV4-3 and TRBJ2-7; D gene ambiguous. The CDR3 spans 13 residues. V was shortened by 6 bases and J by 2 bases, with 11 bases between the two germline ends. CDR1 and CDR2 from the germline V gene are LGHNA and YSLEER. CDR3 sequence reads: CASSALLTYEQYF. CDR3 sequence (DNA): TGCGCCAGCAGTGCACTTCTCACCTACGAGCAGTACTTC.

The V call is TRBV7-6, the J call TRBJ2-7, with D tentatively TRBD2 (6 bases). The CDR3 has 12 amino acids. Germline values: CDR1 SGHVS, CDR2 FNYEAQ. The V and J ends lost 5 bases and 4 bases respectively, with 9 bases between them. The chain's CDR3 is CASSTGGYEQYF. The CDR3 nucleotides are TGTGCCAGCAGCACCGGGGGTTACGAGCAGTACTTC.

The V and J genes are TRBV11-3 and TRBJ2-7; 9 nucleotides line up with TRBD2. Germline values: CDR1 SGHNT, CDR2 YENEEA. Trimming cost V 7 bases and J 6 bases; bases outside gene matches: 7. The CDR3 loop spans 13 amino acids. CDR3 sequence: CASTSGRSGEQYF. In DNA form, the CDR3 reads TGTGCCAGCACCAGCGGGAGGTCTGGCGAGCAGTACTTC.

This clone was observed a handful of times. V usage is TRBV23-1 and J usage is TRBJ1-4; D is possibly TRBD1 (5 bases). TRBV23-1 falls under the ORF class, with uncertain function. Trimming removed 4 bases from V and 0 bases from J, with 12 bases in between. This CDR3 is 16 amino acids long. The CDR3 DNA follows: TGCGCCAGCAGTCCTGGGGGGATTCCAACTAATGAAAAACTGTTTTTT. The encoded protein is CASSPGGIPTNEKLFF.

This clone was observed a few times. The chain carries TRBV5-4 and TRBJ2-6; D remains unclear. V lost 0 bases and J lost 0, with 10 bases in between. The CDR3 totals 17 residues. In germline, CDR1 is SGHNT, CDR2 YYREEE (reference sequence). In DNA form, the CDR3 reads TGTGCCAGCAGCTTGGTTGGCAGAAGCTCTGGGGCCAACGTCCTGACTTTC. It translates to CASSLVGRSSGANVLTF.

This clone was counted a few times. V usage is TRBV13 and J usage is TRBJ1-2; D gene unclear. Germline CDR1 is PRHDT and CDR2 is FYEKMQ (reference sequence). Trimming pared 0 bases from V and 2 bases from J, leaving 7 bases between. The CDR3 contains 14 residues. The CDR3 DNA is TGTGCCAGCAGCTTAGGTGCGGCAAACTATGGCTACACCTTC. This gives the protein CASSLGAANYGYTF. Full variable domain (missing parts from reference TRBV13 and TRBJ1-2): AAGVIQSPRHLIKEKRETATLKCYPIPRHDTVYWYQQGPGQDPQFLISFYEKMQSDKGSIPDRFSAQQFSDYHSELNMSSLELGDSALYFCASSLGAANYGYTFGSGTRLTVV.

This clone was counted only a few times. The chain combines TRBV27 with TRBJ2-1; 16 nucleotides agree with TRBD2. With V trimmed by 8 bases and J by 7 bases, 2 bases remained unmatched. Germline V gene data show CDR1 as MNHEY and CDR2 as SMNVEV (reference sequence). The CDR3 runs 14 residues. CDR3 residues: CASGTSGRGNEQFF. The CDR3 bases are TGTGCCAGCGGGACTAGCGGGAGGGGGAATGAGCAGTTCTTC.

This clone was counted between two and nine times. The chain's CDR3 is CASSLVMENTGELFF. In nucleotides, the CDR3 is TGCGCCAGCAGCTTGGTCATGGAGAACACCGGGGAGCTGTTTTTT. This chain joins TRBV5-1 and TRBJ2-2; D is uncertain. This CDR3 is built from 15 residues. The germline V gene has CDR1 SGHRS and CDR2 YFSETQ. Trimming left V 0 bases short and J 1 base short, with 7 bases between.

The chain employs TRBV20-1 and TRBJ2-7; D unclear. This CDR3 is 11 amino acids long. The V gene lost 5 bases and the J gene lost 5 bases, with 10 bases spanning the gap. Germline CDR1 is DFQATT and CDR2 is SNEGSKA (reference sequence). The CDR3 loop reads CSAGARHEQYF. CDR3 bases: TGCAGTGCTGGAGCTAGACACGAGCAGTACTTC.

The chain couples TRBV9 to TRBJ2-3; D tentatively fits TRBD1 or TRBD2 (5 bases each). V lost 4 bases and J 0 bases, leaving 15 bases between the germline ends. The CDR3 contains 16 residues. Germline CDR1 is SGDLS and CDR2 is YYNGEE. CDR3 region: CASSFRDGASTDTQYF. CDR3 bases: TGTGCCAGCAGCTTCAGGGACGGAGCTAGCACAGATACGCAGTATTTT.

The sample holds a few counts of this clone. The rearrangement uses TRBV5-4 and TRBJ2-7; 10 bases map to TRBD2. Trimming at V came to 4 bases and at J to 0 bases, leaving 4 bases not matched to a gene. Germline V gene data show CDR1 as SGHNT and CDR2 as YYREEE (reference sequence). The CDR3 covers 15 residues. CDR3 DNA: TGTGCCAGCAGCATACTAGCGGGGAGCTCCTACGAGCAGTACGTC. It specifies CASSILAGSSYEQYV.

A single count supports this clone. The chain has TRBV29-1 and TRBJ1-5; possibly TRBD1 for D (5 bases). V was clipped by 6 bases and J by 7 bases, with 10 bases between them. Germline values: CDR1 SQVTM, CDR2 ANQGSEA. This CDR3 comprises 11 residues. CDR3 sequence (DNA): TGCAGCGTGGGGGACCTCCAGCCCCAGCATTTT. Encoded protein: CSVGDLQPQHF.